The TCR beta chain under discussion was sequenced for a study of blood T cells in healthy people across ages. General study results and limits: Older age went with lower TCR beta diversity per million T cells, in a roughly linear way.

Together with a sample-barcoded 5' primer, a J-beta primer mix was included in a second PCR lasting about 7 to 11 cycles. TCRdb itself ran the 5' RACE reads through MiXCR, one entry per CDR3 protein. There are around 1,500,000 distinct CDR3 sequences in the sample; 42% occur only once, and roughly 7.7% lies in the top ten. Turning to this clonotype: The antigen is unknown.

The CDR3 covers 15 residues. Germline values: CDR1 SGHAT, CDR2 FQNNGV. The V and J ends lost 0 bases and 2 bases respectively, with 11 bases between them. Donor samples were obtained from healthy Caucasian individuals from Russia, aged about 6 to 90. The clonotype comes from a woman between 18 and 29 years old in good health. The V call is TRBV11-2, the J call TRBJ2-7; D gene uncertain. The specimen sequenced was blood. CDR3 in amino acids: CASSLEAAETYEQYF. In DNA form, the CDR3 reads TGTGCCAGCAGCTTAGAAGCAGCAGAGACCTACGAGCAGTACTTC.